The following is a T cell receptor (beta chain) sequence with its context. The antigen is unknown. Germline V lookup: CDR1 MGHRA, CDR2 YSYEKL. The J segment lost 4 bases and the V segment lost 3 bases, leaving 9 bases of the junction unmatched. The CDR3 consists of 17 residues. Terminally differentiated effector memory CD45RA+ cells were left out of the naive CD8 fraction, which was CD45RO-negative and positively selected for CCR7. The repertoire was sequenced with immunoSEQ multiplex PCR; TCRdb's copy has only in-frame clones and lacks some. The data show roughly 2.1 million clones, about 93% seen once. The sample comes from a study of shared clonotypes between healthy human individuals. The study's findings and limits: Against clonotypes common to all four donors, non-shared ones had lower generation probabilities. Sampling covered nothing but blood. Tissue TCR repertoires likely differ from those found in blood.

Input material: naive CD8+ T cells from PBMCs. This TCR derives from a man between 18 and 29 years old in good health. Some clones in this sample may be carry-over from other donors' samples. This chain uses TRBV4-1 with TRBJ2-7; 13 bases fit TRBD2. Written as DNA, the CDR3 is TGCGCCAGCAGCCAGACACTAACTAGCGGGAGGGCGTACGAGCAGTACTTC. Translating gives CASSQTLTSGRAYEQYF.